This entry concerns a single T cell receptor (beta chain). This record comes from a study of control samples from healthy donors and cancer patients. V lost 1 base and J 0 bases, leaving 13 bases between the germline ends. Per germline, CDR1 KGHDR and CDR2 SFDVKD. The CDR3 spans 17 residues. Repertoires were generated with immunoSEQ multiplex PCR, while TCRdb's copy carries only in-frame clones and drops some. The table has fewer than 200,000 clones, around 88% seen once. The V call is TRBV24-1, the J call TRBJ2-3, with D perhaps given as TRBD1 or TRBD2 (5 bases each). Sequenced input: blood. The clonotype was recovered from a woman younger than 45 in good health. This chain's CDR3 is CATSDFFGDLSTDTQYF. CDR3 nucleotides: TGTGCCACCAGTGATTTCTTCGGGGACCTTAGCACAGATACGCAGTATTTT.